This T cell receptor (beta chain) was identified in a study of cytomegalovirus exposure and HLA in healthy donors. General observations from the study: In an earlier analysis, in roughly 580 donors, most V segments appeared productive either ~87% or ~30% of the time. Sequencing likely produced, as an artifact, a cluster of highly shared sequence variants.

Note on this clone: What it recognizes is unknown.

The study ran its PCR with 60 Vbeta and 13 Jbeta primers. TCRdb keeps only in-frame clones here, not all; method: immunoSEQ multiplex PCR. Of 180,000 or so clones detected, around 80% appear once; the ten largest clones hold about 0.69%. V lost 0 bases and J 8 bases, leaving 16 bases between the germline ends. The CDR3 covers 15 residues. Per germline, CDR1 LGHNA and CDR2 YSLEER. This clonotype was obtained from a female donor in good health and CMV-seronegative. The sample taken for sequencing was PBMCs. The chain employs TRBV4-3 and TRBJ1-2, with D unclear. For the CDR3, the DNA is TGCGCCAGCAGCCAAGAGAGGGCTGCCCGTTGGGGCTACACCTTC. Protein product: CASSQERAARWGYTF.